This T cell receptor beta chain is drawn from a study of T cell repertoires in cytomegalovirus infection. The sample holds many counts of this clonotype. No antigen is known for it. MiXCR, applied by TCRdb to the reads, yields one record per CDR3 protein. Among about 460,000 distinct CDR3 sequences listed, roughly 10% were seen once. Study conclusions and caveats: Ex vivo responses were dominated by HLA-C-restricted CMV-specific TCR beta clonotypes. CMV carriers with the relevant HLA were identified by cumulative public TCR beta family frequency.

The CDR3 is made up of 12 amino acids. CDR1 and CDR2 from the germline V gene are SGHTA and FQGTGA. V lost 5 bases and J lost 4, with 8 bases in between. The chain recombines TRBV7-3 with TRBJ2-5; D not certain. The specimen sequenced was PBMCs. The receptor's source is a human donor in good health (CMV status not recorded). Some clones in this sample may be carry-over from other donors' samples. CDR3 sequence (DNA): TGTGCCAGCAGCGCAGATAGAGAGACCCAGTACTTC. Translated: CASSADRETQYF.